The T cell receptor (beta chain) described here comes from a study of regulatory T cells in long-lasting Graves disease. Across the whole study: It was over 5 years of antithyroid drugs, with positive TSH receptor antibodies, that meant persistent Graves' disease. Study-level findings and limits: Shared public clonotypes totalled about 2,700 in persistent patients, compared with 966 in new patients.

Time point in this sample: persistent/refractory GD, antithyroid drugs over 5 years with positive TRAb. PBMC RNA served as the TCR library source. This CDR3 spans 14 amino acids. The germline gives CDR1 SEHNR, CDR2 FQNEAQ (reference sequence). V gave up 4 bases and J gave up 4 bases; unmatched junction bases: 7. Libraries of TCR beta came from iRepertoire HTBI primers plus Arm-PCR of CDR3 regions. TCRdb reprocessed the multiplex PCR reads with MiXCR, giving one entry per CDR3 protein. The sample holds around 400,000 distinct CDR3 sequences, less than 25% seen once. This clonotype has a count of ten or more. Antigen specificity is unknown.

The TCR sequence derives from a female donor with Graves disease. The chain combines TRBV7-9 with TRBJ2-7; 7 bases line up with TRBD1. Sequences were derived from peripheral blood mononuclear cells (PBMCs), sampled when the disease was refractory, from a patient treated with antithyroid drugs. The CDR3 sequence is CASSSRDSEYEQYF. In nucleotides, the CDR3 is TGTGCCAGCAGCTCCCGGGACAGTGAGTACGAGCAGTACTTC. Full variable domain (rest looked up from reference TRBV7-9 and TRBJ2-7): DTGVSQNPRHKITKRGQNVTFRCDPISEHNRLYWYRQTLGQGPEFLTYFQNEAQLEKSRLLSDRFSAERPKGSFSTLEIQRTEQGDSAMYLCASSSRDSEYEQYFGPGTRLTVT.